The present T cell receptor (beta chain) was sequenced within a study of T-cell memory formation after mild COVID-19. Study outcomes and limitations: Day 37-peaking second-wave clones had unconfirmed SARS-CoV-2 specificity. Shrinking CD4+ clones were chiefly CM and EM; CD8+ ones were chiefly EMRA. There was a balanced CD4/CD8 profile in clones contracting day 15 to 85, and later expanders leaned CD4+.

On this clonotype itself: Its antigen is not known.

Using its own MiXCR run on the 5' RACE reads, TCRdb lists one record per CDR3 protein. Of a few hundred thousand distinct CDR3 sequences listed, approximately 16% were seen once; the top ten hold roughly 21%. The CDR3 is 14 residues long. V was shortened by 3 bases and J by 0 bases, with 6 bases between the two germline ends. The germline CDR1 and CDR2 sequences are SEHNR and FQNEAQ (reference sequence). The source of this sequence is a man aged 18 to 29 who had mild COVID-19 (a few samples of this study predate the infection). Cell type and time point are not known. The chain uses TRBV7-9 and TRBJ1-5, with D uncertain. Sequencing used PBMCs or a T cell subset sorted from them (not recorded which). This CDR3 is CASSFSNSNQPQHF. Written as DNA, the CDR3 is TGTGCCAGCAGCTTCTCGAATAGCAATCAGCCCCAGCATTTT.